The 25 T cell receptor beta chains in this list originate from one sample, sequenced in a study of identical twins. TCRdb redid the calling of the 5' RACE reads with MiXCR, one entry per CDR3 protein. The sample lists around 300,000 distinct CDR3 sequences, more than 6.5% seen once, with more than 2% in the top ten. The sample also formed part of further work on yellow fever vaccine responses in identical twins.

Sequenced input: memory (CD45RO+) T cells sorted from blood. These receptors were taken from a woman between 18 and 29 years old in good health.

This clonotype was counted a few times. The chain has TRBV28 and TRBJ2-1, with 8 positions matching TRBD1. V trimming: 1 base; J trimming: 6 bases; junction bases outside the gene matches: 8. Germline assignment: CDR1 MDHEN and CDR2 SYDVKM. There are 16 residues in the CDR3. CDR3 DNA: TGTGCCAGCAGTTTATCAGGACAGGGAAGGGGCAATGAGCAGTTCTTC. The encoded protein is CASSLSGQGRGNEQFF.

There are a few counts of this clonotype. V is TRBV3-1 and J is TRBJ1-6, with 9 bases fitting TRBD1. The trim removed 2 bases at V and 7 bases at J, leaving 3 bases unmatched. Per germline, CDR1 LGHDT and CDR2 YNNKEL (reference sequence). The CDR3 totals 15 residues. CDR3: CASSQFGQGNSPLHF. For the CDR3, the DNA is TGTGCCAGCAGCCAATTCGGACAGGGGAATTCACCCCTCCACTTT.

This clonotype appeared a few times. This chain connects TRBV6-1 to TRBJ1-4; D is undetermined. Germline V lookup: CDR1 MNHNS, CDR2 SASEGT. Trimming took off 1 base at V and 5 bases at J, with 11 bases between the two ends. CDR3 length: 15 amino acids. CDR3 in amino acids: CASSEGRVINEKLFF. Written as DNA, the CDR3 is TGTGCCAGCAGTGAAGGCCGAGTTATCAATGAAAAACTGTTTTTT.

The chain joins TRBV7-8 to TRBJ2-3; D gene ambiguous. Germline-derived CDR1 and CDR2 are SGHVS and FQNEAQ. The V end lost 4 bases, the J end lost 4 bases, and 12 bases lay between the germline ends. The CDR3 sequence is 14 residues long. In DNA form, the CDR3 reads TGTGCCAGCAGCTCACCCGTCTTGGCAGATACGCAGTATTTT. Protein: CASSSPVLADTQYF.

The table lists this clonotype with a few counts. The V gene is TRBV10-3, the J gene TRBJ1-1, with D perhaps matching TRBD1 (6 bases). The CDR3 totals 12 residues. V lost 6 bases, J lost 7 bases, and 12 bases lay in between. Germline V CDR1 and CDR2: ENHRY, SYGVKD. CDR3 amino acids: CAISQGPREAFF. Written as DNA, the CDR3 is TGTGCCATCAGCCAGGGGCCCCGTGAAGCTTTCTTT.

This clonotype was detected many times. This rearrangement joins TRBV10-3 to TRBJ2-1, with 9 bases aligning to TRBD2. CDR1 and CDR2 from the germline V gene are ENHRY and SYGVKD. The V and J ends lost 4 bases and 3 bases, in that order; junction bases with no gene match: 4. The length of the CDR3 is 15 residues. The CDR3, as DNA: TGTGCCATCAGTGGGGAGCGGGGGGACTACAATGAGCAGTTCTTC. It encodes CAISGERGDYNEQFF.

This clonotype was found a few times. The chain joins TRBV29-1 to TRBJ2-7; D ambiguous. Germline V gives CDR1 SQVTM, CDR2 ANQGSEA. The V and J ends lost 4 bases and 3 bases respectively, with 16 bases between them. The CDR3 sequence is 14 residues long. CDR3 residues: CSVVTRASSYEQYF. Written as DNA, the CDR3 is TGCAGCGTTGTGACCCGGGCTTCTAGCTACGAGCAGTACTTC.

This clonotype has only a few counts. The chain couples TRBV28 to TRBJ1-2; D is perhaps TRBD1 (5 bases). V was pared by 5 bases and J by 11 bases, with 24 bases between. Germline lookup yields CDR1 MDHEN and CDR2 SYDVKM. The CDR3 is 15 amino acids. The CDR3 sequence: CASSLIGDGALDYTF. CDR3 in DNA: TGTGCCAGCAGTCTCATAGGGGACGGAGCACTCGATTACACCTTC.

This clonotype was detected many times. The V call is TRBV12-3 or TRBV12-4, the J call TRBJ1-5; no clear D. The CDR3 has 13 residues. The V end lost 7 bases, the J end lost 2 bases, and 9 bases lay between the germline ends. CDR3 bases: TGTGCCAGCACCCCTGGGGGCAATCAGCCCCAGCATTTT. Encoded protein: CASTPGGNQPQHF.

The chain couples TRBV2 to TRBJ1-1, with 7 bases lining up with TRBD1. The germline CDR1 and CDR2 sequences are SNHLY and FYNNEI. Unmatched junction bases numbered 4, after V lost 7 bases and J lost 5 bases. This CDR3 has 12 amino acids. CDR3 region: CASTRDRTEAFF. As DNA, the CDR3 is TGTGCCAGCACTAGGGACAGAACTGAAGCTTTCTTT.

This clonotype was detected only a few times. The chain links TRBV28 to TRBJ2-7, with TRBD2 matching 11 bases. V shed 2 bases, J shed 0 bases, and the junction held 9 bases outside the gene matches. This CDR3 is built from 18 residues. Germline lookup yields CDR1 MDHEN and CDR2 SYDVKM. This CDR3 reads CASSLNGLAGGFSYEQYF. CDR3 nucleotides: TGTGCCAGCAGTTTAAATGGGCTAGCGGGAGGCTTCTCCTACGAGCAGTACTTC.

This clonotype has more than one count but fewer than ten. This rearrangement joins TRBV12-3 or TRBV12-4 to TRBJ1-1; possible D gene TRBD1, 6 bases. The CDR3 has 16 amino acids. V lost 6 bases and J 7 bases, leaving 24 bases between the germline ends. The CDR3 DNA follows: TGTGCCAGCAGGCAGACAGGCGGGGGCAGGGACCTTGAAGCTTTCTTT. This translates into CASRQTGGGRDLEAFF.

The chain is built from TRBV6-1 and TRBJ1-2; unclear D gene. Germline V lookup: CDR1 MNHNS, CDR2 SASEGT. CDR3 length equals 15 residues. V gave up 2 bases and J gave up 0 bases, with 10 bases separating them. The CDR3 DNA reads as TGTGCCAGCAGTGAACTAAGGCAGACTAACTATGGCTACACCTTC. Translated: CASSELRQTNYGYTF.

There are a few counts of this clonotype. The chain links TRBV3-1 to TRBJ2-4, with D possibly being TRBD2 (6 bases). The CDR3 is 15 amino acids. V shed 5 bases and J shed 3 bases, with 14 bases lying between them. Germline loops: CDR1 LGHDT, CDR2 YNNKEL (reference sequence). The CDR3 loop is CASSWTSGDKNIQYF. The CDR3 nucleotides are TGTGCCAGCAGCTGGACATCGGGGGACAAAAACATTCAGTACTTC. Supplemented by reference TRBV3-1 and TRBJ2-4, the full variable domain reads DTAVSQTPKYLVTQMGNDKSIKCEQNLGHDTMYWYKQDSKKFLKIMFSYNNKELIINETVPNRFSPKSPDKAHLNLHINSLELGDSAVYFCASSWTSGDKNIQYFGAGTRLSVL.

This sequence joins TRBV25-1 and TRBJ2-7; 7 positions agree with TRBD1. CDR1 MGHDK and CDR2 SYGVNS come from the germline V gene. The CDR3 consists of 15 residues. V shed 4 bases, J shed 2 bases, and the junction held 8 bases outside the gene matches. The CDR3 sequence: CASSGMNRGTYEQYF. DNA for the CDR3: TGTGCCAGCAGTGGTATGAACAGGGGCACCTACGAGCAGTACTTC.

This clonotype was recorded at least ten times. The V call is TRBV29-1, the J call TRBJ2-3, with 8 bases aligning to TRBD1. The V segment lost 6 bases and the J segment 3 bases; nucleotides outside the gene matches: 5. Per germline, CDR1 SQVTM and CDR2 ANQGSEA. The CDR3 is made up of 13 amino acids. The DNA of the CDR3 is TGCAGCGTAGGACAGGGTAGAACAGATACGCAGTATTTT. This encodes CSVGQGRTDTQYF.

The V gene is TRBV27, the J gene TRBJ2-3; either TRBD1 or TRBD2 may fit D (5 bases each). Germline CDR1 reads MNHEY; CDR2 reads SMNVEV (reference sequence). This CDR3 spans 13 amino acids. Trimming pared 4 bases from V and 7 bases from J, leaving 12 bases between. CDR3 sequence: CASSSGLGYTQYF. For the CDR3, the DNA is TGTGCCAGCAGTTCGGGGCTAGGGTATACGCAGTATTTT.

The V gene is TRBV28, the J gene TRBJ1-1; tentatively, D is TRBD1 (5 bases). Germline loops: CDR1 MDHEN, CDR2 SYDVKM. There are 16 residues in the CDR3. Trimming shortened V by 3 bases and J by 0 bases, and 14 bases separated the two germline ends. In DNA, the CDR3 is TGTGCCAGCAGTTTTATTTACCAGGGCTTGAACACTGAAGCTTTCTTT. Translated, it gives CASSFIYQGLNTEAFF.

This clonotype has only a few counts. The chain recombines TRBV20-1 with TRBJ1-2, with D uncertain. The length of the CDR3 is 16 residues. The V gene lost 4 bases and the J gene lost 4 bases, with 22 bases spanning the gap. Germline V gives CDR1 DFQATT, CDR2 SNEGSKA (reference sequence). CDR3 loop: CSATTGGSEATYGYTF. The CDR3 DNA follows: TGCAGTGCTACCACCGGCGGCAGCGAGGCTACCTATGGCTACACCTTC.

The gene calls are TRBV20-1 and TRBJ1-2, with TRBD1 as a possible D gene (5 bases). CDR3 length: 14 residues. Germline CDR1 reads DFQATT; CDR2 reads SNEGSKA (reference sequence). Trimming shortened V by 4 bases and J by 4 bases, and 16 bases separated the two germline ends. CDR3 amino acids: CSAIVQGATYGYTF. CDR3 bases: TGCAGTGCTATCGTGCAGGGCGCAACCTATGGCTACACCTTC.

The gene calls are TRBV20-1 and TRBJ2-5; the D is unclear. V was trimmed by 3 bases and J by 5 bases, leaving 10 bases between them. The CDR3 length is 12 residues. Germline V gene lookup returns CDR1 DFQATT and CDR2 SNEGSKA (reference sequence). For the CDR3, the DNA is TGCAGTGCTAGGAAGGGTGGGGAGACCCAGTACTTC. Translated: CSARKGGETQYF.

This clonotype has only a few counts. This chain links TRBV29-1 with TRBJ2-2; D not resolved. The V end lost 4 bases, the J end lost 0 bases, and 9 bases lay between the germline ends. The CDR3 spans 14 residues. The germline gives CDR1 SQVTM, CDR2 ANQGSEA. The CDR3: CSVGFPTNTGELFF. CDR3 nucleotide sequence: TGCAGCGTTGGGTTCCCTACGAACACCGGGGAGCTGTTTTTT.

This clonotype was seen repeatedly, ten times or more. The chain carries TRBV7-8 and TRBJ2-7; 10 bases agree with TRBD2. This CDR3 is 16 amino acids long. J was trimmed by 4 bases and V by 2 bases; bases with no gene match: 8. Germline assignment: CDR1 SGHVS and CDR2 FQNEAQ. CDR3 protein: CASSLQSGRETYEQYF. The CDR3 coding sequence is TGTGCCAGCAGCTTACAAAGCGGGAGGGAGACATACGAGCAGTACTTC.

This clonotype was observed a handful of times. CDR3 DNA sequence: TGTGCCAGCAGCTTATATGCGGCTGGAGACATTCAGTACTTC. Residues: CASSLYAAGDIQYF. The chain is built from TRBV7-9 and TRBJ2-4; D uncertain. V lost 2 bases to trimming and J lost 8 bases, with 13 bases between them. The CDR3 contains 14 residues. Germline CDR1 is SEHNR and CDR2 is FQNEAQ (reference sequence).

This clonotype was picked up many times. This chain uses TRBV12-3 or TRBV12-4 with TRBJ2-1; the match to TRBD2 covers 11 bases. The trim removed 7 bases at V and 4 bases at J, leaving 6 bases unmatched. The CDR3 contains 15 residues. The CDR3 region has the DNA TGTGCCAGCACCCCGACTAGCGGGACTTACAATGAGCAGTTCTTC. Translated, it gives CASTPTSGTYNEQFF.